The present T cell receptor beta chain was sequenced within a study of blood T cell repertoires in COVID-19. Repertoires were generated with immunoSEQ multiplex PCR, while TCRdb's copy carries only in-frame clones and drops some. Counted here are 310,000 or so clones, 89% occurring once; the ten biggest clones make up approximately 9.4%. The V gene's germline CDR1 is SEHNR and CDR2 FQNEAQ (reference sequence). The ends were cut back, 11 bases at V and 2 bases at J, with 15 bases in the middle. This CDR3 is built from 13 residues. Sequenced material: PBMCs or T cells enriched from blood (not recorded which). This rearrangement joins TRBV7-9 to TRBJ1-2, with D perhaps matching TRBD1 (6 bases). The clonotype was recovered from a middle-aged woman who had recovered from COVID-19. CDR3 protein: CAGTGRGNYGYTF. DNA of the CDR3: TGTGCCGGTACAGGGAGGGGAAACTATGGCTACACCTTC.